This TCR beta chain was captured in a study of T cells after yellow fever vaccination. Overall study results and limits: Subsequent booster samples again held most clones from primary vaccination (under 98% CD4, about 85% CD8). A limited proportion of clonotypes was detected within both the CD4 and CD8 compartments.

There are many counts of this clonotype. The antigen remains undetermined. They built TCR cDNA with 5'RACE template switching, a step that put in a universal primer site and UMIs. TCRdb reprocessed the 5' RACE reads via MiXCR and lists one record per CDR3 protein. The data hold tens of thousands of distinct CDR3 sequences, with around 7.4% observed a single time. The sequencing here drew on CD8+ T cells sorted from PBMCs, taken 15 days after the yellow fever booster vaccination. This TCR was sampled from a man aged 25 to 40 who received the YFV17D yellow fever vaccine.

CDR3 in DNA: TGTGCCAGCAGTTATTTTTCATTAGCGGGAGACAATGAGCAGTTCTTC. Its protein product is CASSYFSLAGDNEQFF. V usage is TRBV6-5 and J usage is TRBJ2-1; 9 bases align to TRBD2. CDR3 length equals 16 residues. Germline loops: CDR1 MNHEY, CDR2 SVGAGI. Trimming removed 3 bases from V and 5 bases from J; junction bases left unmatched: 8.